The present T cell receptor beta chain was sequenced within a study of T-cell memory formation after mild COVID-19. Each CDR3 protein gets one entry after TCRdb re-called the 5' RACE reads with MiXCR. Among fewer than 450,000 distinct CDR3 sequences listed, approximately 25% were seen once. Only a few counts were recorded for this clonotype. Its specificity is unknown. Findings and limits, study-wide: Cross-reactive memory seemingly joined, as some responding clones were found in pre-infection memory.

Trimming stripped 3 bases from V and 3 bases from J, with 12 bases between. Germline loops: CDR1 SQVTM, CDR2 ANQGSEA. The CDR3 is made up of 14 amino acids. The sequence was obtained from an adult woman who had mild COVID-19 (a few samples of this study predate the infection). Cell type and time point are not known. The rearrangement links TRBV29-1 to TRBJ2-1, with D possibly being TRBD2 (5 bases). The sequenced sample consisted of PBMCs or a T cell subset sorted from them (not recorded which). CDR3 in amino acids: CSVEGDYIYNEQFF. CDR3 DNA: TGCAGCGTTGAGGGTGACTACATCTACAATGAGCAGTTCTTC.